Listed below are T cell receptor beta chains from one sample, sequenced in a study of blood T cell repertoires in COVID-19. Method: immunoSEQ multiplex PCR; TCRdb's copy keeps in-frame clones and lacks some. The sample contains roughly 170,000 clones, 70% to 90% of which appear only once. Sequenced: peripheral blood. These receptors were collected from a man aged 55 to 70 who had recovered from COVID-19. Each CDR3 is given without its conserved first and last residue. Size values are once, few and many counts, or a class for expanded clones, and some rows have none.

j_call,clone_size,v_call,cdr3_aa
TRBJ1-3,.,TRBV10-3,AISDQDRVAGNTIY
TRBJ1-1,.,TRBV5-4,ASSFQGGSTEAF
TRBJ1-2,.,TRBV4-1,ASSQDNGNFYGYT
TRBJ2-3,.,TRBV7-2,ASSSRRGGGDTQY
TRBJ1-2,.,TRBV18,ASSGRQQSPLYGYT
TRBJ1-1,.,TRBV18,ASSQGTGNTEAF
TRBJ2-5,.,TRBV5-1,ASSWDNWKETQY
TRBJ2-3,.,TRBV3-1/TRBV3-2,ASSQENRGTDTQY
TRBJ1-1,.,TRBV7-9,ASSPQGQGNTEAF
TRBJ1-2,.,TRBV12-3/TRBV12-4,ASRQGYGYT
TRBJ2-2,.,TRBV5-1,ASRTGTSSFVGELF
TRBJ1-2,.,TRBV19,ASSLQGDNYGYT
TRBJ1-3,.,TRBV5-6,ASSFSRRGHSGNTIY
TRBJ1-1,few,TRBV7-8,ASSLRGITEAF
TRBJ1-2,.,TRBV30,AWSPGSTTRGAKYGYT
TRBJ2-2,.,TRBV3-1/TRBV3-2,ASSQPHSLAFSGELF
TRBJ2-1,.,TRBV24-1,AILSGTSGGSSYNEQF
TRBJ1-4,few,TRBV12-3/TRBV12-4,ASGRRTNEKLF
TRBJ1-1,.,TRBV19,ASSINRGYTEAF
TRBJ2-7,large,TRBV13,ASSFSSGGPYEQY
TRBJ1-5,.,TRBV29-1,SVGTGVNQPQH
TRBJ1-5,.,TRBV6-2/TRBV6-3,ASSRMGPSNQPQH
TRBJ2-3,.,TRBV29-1,SVDIAQYTDTQY
TRBJ1-1,.,TRBV30,AWSAQGWSGAF
TRBJ2-7,.,TRBV18,ASSPGQGSSYEQY
TRBJ2-2,.,TRBV6-5,ASKFQGANTGELF
TRBJ2-3,.,TRBV7-2,ASSLGLARSTDTQY
TRBJ1-1,.,TRBV5-1,ASSLNGENTEAF